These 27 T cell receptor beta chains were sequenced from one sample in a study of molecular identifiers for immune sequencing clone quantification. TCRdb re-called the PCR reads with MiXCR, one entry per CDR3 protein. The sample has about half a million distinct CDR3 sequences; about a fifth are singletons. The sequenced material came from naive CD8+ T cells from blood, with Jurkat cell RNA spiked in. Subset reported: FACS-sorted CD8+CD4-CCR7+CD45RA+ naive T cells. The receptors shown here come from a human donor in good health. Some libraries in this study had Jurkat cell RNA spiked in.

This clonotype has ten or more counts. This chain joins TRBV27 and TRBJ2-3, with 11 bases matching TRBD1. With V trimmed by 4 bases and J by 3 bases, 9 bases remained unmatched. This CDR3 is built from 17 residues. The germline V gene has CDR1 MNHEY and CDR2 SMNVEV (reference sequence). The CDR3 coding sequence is TGTGCCAGCAGTTCGGACAGGGGGCAGATTTTGACAGATACGCAGTATTTT. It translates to CASSSDRGQILTDTQYF.

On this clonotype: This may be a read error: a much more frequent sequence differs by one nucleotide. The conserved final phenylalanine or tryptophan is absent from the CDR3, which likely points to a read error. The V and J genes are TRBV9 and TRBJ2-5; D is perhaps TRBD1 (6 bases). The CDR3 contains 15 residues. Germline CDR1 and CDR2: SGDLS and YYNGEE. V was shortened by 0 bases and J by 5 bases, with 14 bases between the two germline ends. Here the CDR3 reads CASSVEAGAGETQYL. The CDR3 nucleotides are TGTGCCAGCAGCGTAGAAGCAGGGGCGGGTGAGACCCAGTACCTC.

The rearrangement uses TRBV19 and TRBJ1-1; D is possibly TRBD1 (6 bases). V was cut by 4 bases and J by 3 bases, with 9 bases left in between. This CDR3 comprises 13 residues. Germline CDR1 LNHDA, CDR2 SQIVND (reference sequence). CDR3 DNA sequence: TGTGCCAGTAGTACAGGACAGTACACTGAAGCTTTCTTT. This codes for CASSTGQYTEAFF.

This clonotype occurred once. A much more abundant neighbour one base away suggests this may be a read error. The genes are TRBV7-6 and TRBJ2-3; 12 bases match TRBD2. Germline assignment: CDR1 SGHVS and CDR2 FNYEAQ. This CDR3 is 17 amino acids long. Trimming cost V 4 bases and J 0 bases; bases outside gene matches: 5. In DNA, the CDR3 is TGTGCCAGCAGCTCCGGACTAGCGGGAATCAGCACAGATACGCAGTATTTT. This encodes CASSSGLAGISTDTQYF.

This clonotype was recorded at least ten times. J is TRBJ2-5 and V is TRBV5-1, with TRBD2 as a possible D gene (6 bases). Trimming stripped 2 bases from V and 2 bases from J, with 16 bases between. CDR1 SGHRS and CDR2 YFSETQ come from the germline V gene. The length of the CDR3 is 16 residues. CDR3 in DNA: TGCGCCAGCAGCTTTTGGAGGGGACCTTTACAAGAGACCCAGTACTTC. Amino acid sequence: CASSFWRGPLQETQYF.

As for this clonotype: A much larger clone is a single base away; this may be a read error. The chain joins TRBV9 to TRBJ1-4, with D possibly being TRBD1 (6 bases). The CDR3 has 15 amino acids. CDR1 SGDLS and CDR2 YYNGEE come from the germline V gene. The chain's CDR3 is CACSVEGGLNEKLFF. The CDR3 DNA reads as TGTGCCTGCAGCGTAGAAGGGGGATTGAACGAAAAACTGTTTTTT.

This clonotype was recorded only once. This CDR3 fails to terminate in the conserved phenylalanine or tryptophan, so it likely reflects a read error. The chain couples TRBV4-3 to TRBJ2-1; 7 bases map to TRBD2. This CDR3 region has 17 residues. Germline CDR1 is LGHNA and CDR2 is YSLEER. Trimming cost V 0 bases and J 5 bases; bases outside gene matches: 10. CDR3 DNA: TGCGCCAGCAGCCAAGAGGTTTTGGCTAGCGGAAACAATGAGCAGTTCTAC. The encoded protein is CASSQEVLASGNNEQFY.

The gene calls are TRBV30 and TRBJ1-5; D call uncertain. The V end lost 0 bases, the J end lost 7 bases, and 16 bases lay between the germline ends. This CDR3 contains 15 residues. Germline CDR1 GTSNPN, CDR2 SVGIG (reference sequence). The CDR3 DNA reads TGTGCCTGGAGTGTACGGAACCGTGGAGACCAGCCCCAGCATTTT. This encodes CAWSVRNRGDQPQHF.

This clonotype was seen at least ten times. CDR3 sequence: CASSSTGPYGYTF. CDR3 nucleotides: TGTGCCAGCAGTTCAACCGGCCCCTATGGCTACACCTTC. J is TRBJ1-2 and V is TRBV6-5; no definite D call. V lost 4 bases and J 4 bases, leaving 10 bases between the germline ends. The length of the CDR3 is 13 residues. Per germline, CDR1 MNHEY and CDR2 SVGAGI.

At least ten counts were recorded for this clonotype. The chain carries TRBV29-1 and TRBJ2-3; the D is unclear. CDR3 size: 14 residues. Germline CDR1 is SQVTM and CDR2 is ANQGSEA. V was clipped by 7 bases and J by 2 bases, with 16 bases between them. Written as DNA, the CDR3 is TGCAGCGCCCGGACCCTTCTTTACACAGATACGCAGTATTTT. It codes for CSARTLLYTDTQYF.

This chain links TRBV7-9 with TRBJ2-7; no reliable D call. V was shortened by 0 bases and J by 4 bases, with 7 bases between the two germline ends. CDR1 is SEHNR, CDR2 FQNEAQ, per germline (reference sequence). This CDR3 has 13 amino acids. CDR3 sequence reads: CASSLASEYEQYF. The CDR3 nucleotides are TGTGCCAGCAGCTTAGCGTCGGAATACGAGCAGTACTTC.

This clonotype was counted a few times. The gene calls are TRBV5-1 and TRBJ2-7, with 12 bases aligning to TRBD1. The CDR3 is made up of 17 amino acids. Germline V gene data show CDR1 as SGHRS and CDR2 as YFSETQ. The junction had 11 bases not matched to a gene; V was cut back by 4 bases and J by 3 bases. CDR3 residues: CASSQGQGAVPLYEQYF. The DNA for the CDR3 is TGCGCCAGCAGCCAGGGACAGGGGGCTGTTCCCCTCTACGAGCAGTACTTC.

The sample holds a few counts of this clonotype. The CDR3 loop reads CSAQGQTYNEQFF. DNA of the CDR3: TGCAGTGCCCAGGGACAGACCTACAATGAGCAGTTCTTC. The chain joins TRBV20-1 to TRBJ2-1, with 7 nucleotides matching TRBD1. The CDR3 spans 13 residues. V trimming: 6 bases; J trimming: 2 bases; junction bases outside the gene matches: 4. Germline CDR1 DFQATT, CDR2 SNEGSKA (reference sequence).

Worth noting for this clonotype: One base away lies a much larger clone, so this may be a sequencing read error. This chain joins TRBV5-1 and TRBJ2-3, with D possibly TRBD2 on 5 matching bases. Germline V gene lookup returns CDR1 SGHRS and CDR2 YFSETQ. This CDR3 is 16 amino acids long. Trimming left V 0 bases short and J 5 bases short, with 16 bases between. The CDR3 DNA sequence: TGCGCCAGCAGCTTGGGGACTCCTACGAGCGGAGATACGCAGTATTTT. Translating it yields CASSLGTPTSGDTQYF. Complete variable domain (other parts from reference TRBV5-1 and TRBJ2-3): KAGVTQTPRYLIKTRGQQVTLSCSPISGHRSVSWYQQTPGQGLQFLFEYFSETQRNKGNFPGRFSGRQFSNSRSEMNVSTLELGDSALYLCASSLGTPTSGDTQYFGPGTRLTVL.

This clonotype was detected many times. The chain's CDR3 is CSVEDRQGTGYTF. The CDR3 DNA sequence: TGCAGCGTTGAAGATCGGCAGGGGACCGGCTACACCTTC. The genes are TRBV29-1 and TRBJ1-2, with D possibly matching TRBD1 (6 bases). Trimming left V 0 bases short and J 8 bases short, with 13 bases between. In germline, CDR1 is SQVTM, CDR2 ANQGSEA. The CDR3 covers 13 residues.

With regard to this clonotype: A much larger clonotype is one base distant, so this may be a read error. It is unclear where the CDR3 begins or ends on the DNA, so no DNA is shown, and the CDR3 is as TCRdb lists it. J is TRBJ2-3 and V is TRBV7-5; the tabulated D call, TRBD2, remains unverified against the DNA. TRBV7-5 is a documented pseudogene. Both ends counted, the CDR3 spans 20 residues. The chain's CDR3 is CISVPEALAARGLSTDTQYF.

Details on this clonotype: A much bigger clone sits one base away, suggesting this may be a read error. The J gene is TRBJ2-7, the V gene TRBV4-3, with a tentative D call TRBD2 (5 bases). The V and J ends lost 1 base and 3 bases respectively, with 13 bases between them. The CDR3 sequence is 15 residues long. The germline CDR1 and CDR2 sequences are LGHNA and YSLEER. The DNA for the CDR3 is TGCGCCAGCAGCCAAGGTCCAGCGGCAGGCTACGAGCAGTACTTC. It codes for CASSQGPAAGYEQYF.

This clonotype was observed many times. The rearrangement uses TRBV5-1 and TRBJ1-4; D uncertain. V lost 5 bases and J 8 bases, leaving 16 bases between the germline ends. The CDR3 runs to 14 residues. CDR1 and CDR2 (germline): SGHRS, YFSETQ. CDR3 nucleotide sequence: TGCGCCAGCAGACAAACCAGGTTGGGGGAAAAACTGTTTTTT. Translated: CASRQTRLGEKLFF. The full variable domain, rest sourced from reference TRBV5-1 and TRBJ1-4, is KAGVTQTPRYLIKTRGQQVTLSCSPISGHRSVSWYQQTPGQGLQFLFEYFSETQRNKGNFPGRFSGRQFSNSRSEMNVSTLELGDSALYLCASRQTRLGEKLFFGSGTQLSVL.

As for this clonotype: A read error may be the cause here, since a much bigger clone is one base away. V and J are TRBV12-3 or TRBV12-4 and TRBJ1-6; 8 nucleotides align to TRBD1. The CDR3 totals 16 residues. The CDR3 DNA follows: TGTGCCGGCAGTTCAGGGGGCTTTGAATATAATTCACCCCTCCACTTT. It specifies CAGSSGGFEYNSPLHF.

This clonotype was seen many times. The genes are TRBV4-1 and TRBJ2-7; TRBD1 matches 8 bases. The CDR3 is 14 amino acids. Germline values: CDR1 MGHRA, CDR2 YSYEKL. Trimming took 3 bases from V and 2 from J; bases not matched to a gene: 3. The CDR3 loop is CASSQTTGAYEQYF. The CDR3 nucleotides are TGCGCCAGCAGCCAGACGACAGGGGCCTACGAGCAGTACTTC.

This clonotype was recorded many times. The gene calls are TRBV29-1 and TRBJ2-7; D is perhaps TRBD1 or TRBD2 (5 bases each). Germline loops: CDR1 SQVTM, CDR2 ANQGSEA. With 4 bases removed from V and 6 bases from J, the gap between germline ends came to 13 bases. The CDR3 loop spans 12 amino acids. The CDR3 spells CSVAEGLREQYF. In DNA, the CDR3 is TGCAGCGTTGCAGAGGGGTTGCGCGAGCAGTACTTC.

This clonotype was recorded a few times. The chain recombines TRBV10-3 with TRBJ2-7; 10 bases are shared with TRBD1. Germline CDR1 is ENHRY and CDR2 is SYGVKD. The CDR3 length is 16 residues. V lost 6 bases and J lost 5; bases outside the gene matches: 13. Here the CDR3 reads CAISFIPGQGIHEQYF. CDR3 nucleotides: TGTGCCATCAGCTTTATACCGGGACAGGGGATCCACGAGCAGTACTTC.

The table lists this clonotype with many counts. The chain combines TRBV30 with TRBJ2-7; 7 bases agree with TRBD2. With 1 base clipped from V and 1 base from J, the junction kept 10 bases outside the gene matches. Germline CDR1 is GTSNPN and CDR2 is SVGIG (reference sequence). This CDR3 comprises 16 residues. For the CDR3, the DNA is TGTGCCTGGAGTGGCCCAACACCCGGGAGGTCCTACGAGCAGTACTTC. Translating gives CAWSGPTPGRSYEQYF.

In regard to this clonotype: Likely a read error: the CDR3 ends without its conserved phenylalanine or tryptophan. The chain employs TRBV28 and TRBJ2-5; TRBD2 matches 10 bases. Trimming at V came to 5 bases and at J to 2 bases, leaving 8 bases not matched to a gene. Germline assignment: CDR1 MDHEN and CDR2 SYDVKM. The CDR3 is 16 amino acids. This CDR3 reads CASSARTSGAQETQYL. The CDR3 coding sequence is TGTGCCAGCAGTGCCAGGACTAGCGGAGCACAAGAGACCCAGTACCTC.

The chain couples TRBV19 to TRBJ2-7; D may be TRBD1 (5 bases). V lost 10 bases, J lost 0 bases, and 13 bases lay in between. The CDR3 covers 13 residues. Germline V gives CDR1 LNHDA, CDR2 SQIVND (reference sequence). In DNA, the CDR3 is TGTGCCACCAGGGCAGAGTCCTCCTACGAGCAGTACTTC. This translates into CATRAESSYEQYF.

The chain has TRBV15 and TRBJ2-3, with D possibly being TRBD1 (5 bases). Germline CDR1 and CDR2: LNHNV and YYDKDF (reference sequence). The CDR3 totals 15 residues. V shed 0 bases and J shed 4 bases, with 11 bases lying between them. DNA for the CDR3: TGTGCCACCAGCAGAGAGACAGATTCGTCAGATACGCAGTATTTT. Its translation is CATSRETDSSDTQYF.

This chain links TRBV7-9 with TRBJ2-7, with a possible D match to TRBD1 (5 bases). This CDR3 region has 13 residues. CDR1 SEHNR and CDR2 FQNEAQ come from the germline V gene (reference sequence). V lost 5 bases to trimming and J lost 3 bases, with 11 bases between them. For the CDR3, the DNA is TGTGCCAGCAGCCTAGGGGCGCGCTACGAGCAGTACTTC. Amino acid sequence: CASSLGARYEQYF.